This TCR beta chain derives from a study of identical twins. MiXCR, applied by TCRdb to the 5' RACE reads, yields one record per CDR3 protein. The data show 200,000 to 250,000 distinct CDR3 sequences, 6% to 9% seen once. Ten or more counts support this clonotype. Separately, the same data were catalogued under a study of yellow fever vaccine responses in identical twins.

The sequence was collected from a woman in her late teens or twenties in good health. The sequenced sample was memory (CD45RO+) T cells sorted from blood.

The chain's CDR3 is CASSFPPLSPYEQYF. CDR3 nucleotide sequence: TGTGCCAGCAGTTTTCCCCCTCTCTCTCCCTACGAGCAGTACTTC. This rearrangement joins TRBV28 to TRBJ2-7; D is unclear. The V end was cut by 3 bases, the J end by 2 bases, with 14 bases between. This CDR3 comprises 15 residues. Germline lookup yields CDR1 MDHEN and CDR2 SYDVKM.